The 23 T cell receptor beta chains below come from one sample, sequenced in a study of blood T cell repertoires in COVID-19. The assay was immunoSEQ multiplex PCR, and TCRdb's table has in-frame clones only and misses some. Of about 210,000 clones listed, roughly 84% were seen once; the top ten hold 2% to 2.5%. Sequencing used peripheral blood. The receptors derive from a man aged 35 to 55 who had recovered from COVID-19.

The chain is built from TRBV5-1 and TRBJ2-5; 10 bases fit TRBD1. Germline trimming cut 4 bases from V and 5 bases from J; bases unmatched to any gene: 5. CDR3 length equals 14 residues. Germline V gives CDR1 SGHRS, CDR2 YFSETQ. CDR3 in amino acids: CASSDDRGLETQYF. The CDR3 DNA is TGCGCCAGCAGCGATGACAGGGGGCTGGAGACCCAGTACTTC.

The chain is built from TRBV7-8 and TRBJ1-1, with TRBD1 matching over 7 bases. The V gene end was trimmed by 5 bases and the J gene end by 5 bases; junction bases not matched to a gene: 8. CDR3 length equals 14 residues. Germline lookup yields CDR1 SGHVS and CDR2 FQNEAQ. CDR3 region: CASSVYQQGTEAFF. CDR3 DNA: TGTGCCAGCAGCGTATACCAACAGGGGACTGAAGCTTTCTTT.

This chain joins TRBV2 and TRBJ1-4; D perhaps matches TRBD1 (6 bases). The ends were cut back, 5 bases at V and 7 bases at J, with 17 bases in the middle. The CDR3 extends over 15 amino acids. Looked up from germline, CDR1 is SNHLY and CDR2 is FYNNEI. CDR3 sequence: CASSLRTGQGEKLFF. The CDR3 region has the DNA TGTGCCAGCAGTCTTCGAACAGGGCAGGGTGAAAAACTGTTTTTT.

This chain uses TRBV5-1 with TRBJ2-3, with D unresolved. Trimming removed 1 base at V and 2 bases at J, with 5 bases between. The CDR3 loop spans 13 amino acids. CDR1 and CDR2 (germline): SGHRS, YFSETQ. The CDR3 protein is CASSLSDTDTQYF. For the CDR3, the DNA is TGCGCCAGCAGCTTGTCAGACACAGATACGCAGTATTTT.

Concerning this clone itself: A read error is possible here, since a much larger clone lies one base away. The genes are TRBV14 and TRBJ2-7; D remains ambiguous. CDR1 and CDR2 (germline): SGHDN, FVKESK. Trimming left V 3 bases short and J 2 bases short, with 2 bases between. The CDR3 loop spans 11 amino acids. The CDR3 DNA reads as TGTGCCAGCAGCCATACCTACGAGCAGTACTTC. It translates to CASSHTYEQYF. Drawing the rest from reference TRBV14 and TRBJ2-7, the complete variable domain is EAGVTQFPSHSVIEKGQTVTLRCDPISGHDNLYWYRRVMGKEIKFLLHFVKESKQDESGMPNNRFLAERTGGTYSTLKVQPAELEDSGVYFCASSHTYEQYFGPGTRLTVT.

The V and J genes are TRBV6-5 and TRBJ2-6, with D uncertain. Trimming pared 10 bases from V and 3 bases from J, leaving 7 bases between. Germline CDR1 reads MNHEY; CDR2 reads SVGAGI. The CDR3 is 12 residues long. CDR3 bases: TGTGCCACCTCCTATGGGGCCAACGTCCTGACTTTC. As protein: CATSYGANVLTF.

This chain uses TRBV19 with TRBJ2-5, with 7 positions matching TRBD2. V lost 3 bases to trimming and J lost 4 bases; unmatched junction nucleotides: 5. The germline CDR1 and CDR2 sequences are LNHDA and SQIVND (reference sequence). The CDR3 covers 14 residues. In nucleotides, the CDR3 is TGTGCCAGTAGTATCATGGCGGGAGCAGAGACCCAGTACTTC. It specifies CASSIMAGAETQYF. Combining the CDR3 with reference TRBV19 and TRBJ2-5 gives the whole variable domain DGGITQSPKYLFRKEGQNVTLSCEQNLNHDAMYWYRQDPGQGLRLIYYSQIVNDFQKGDIAEGYSVSREKKESFPLTVTSAQKNPTAFYLCASSIMAGAETQYFGPGTRLLVL.

The chain couples TRBV9 to TRBJ2-3, with D unresolved. The CDR3 consists of 13 residues. Germline-derived CDR1 and CDR2 are SGDLS and YYNGEE. Trimming removed 4 bases at V and 1 base at J, with 7 bases between. The CDR3: CASSPWRTDTQYF. The CDR3 nucleotides are TGTGCCAGCAGCCCCTGGCGCACAGATACGCAGTATTTT.

This chain links TRBV11-3 with TRBJ1-1, with D possibly matching TRBD1 (6 bases). Trimming took 3 bases from V and 3 from J, leaving 11 bases between them. Germline values: CDR1 SGHNT, CDR2 YENEEA. The CDR3 is 14 amino acids. The CDR3 loop reads CASSFRQVHTEAFF. The CDR3 DNA is TGTGCCAGCAGCTTTAGACAGGTACACACTGAAGCTTTCTTT.

The J gene is TRBJ2-1, the V gene TRBV6-2 or TRBV6-3, with D unresolved. The ends were cut back, 0 bases at V and 2 bases at J, with 2 bases in the middle. The CDR3 spans 13 residues. CDR1 is MNHEY and CDR2 is SVGEGT in the germline V gene. Here the CDR3 DNA reads TGTGCCAGCAGTTACTCCGCCTACAATGAGCAGTTCTTC. It translates to CASSYSAYNEQFF.

The chain has TRBV7-2 and TRBJ1-1; D ambiguous. CDR1 is SGHTA and CDR2 is FQGNSA in the germline V gene. The CDR3 is 15 amino acids. Trimming cost V 0 bases and J 0 bases, with 8 bases left between them. The CDR3 region has the DNA TGTGCCAGCAGCTTAGCGGCGGCTATGAACACTGAAGCTTTCTTT. Protein: CASSLAAAMNTEAFF. The full variable domain, rest sourced from reference TRBV7-2 and TRBJ1-1, is GAGVSQSPSNKVTEKGKDVELRCDPISGHTALYWYRQSLGQGLEFLIYFQGNSAPDKSGLPSDRFSAERTGGSVSTLTIQRTQQEDSAVYLCASSLAAAMNTEAFFGQGTRLTVV.

The chain is built from TRBV7-8 and TRBJ2-3; 10 bases are a match to TRBD2. V lost 5 bases, J lost 5 bases, and 10 bases stayed unmatched. The CDR3 runs 16 residues. Germline V CDR1 and CDR2: SGHVS, FQNEAQ. The CDR3 DNA reads TGTGCCAGCAGCCCTCGGGTAGCGGGGGGTGGAGATACGCAGTATTTT. Residues: CASSPRVAGGGDTQYF.

This clone showed up just once. The chain couples TRBV7-2 to TRBJ2-5; 9 nucleotides align to TRBD2. The length of the CDR3 is 16 residues. Germline values: CDR1 SGHTA, CDR2 FQGNSA. V gave up 4 bases and J gave up 5 bases; unmatched junction bases: 11. The CDR3 DNA follows: TGTGCCAGCAGCTCCCTCGGGGCGGGGGGGTTGGAGACCCAGTACTTC. It specifies CASSSLGAGGLETQYF.

V gene TRBV2 combines with J gene TRBJ2-5; D unresolved. Per germline, CDR1 SNHLY and CDR2 FYNNEI. CDR3 length: 11 residues. The V gene lost 6 bases and the J gene lost 4 bases, with 6 bases spanning the gap. The CDR3 DNA reads as TGTGCCAGCAGCGAACTAGAGACCCAGTACTTC. Protein: CASSELETQYF.

The chain is built from TRBV7-9 and TRBJ2-2; 10 nucleotides line up with TRBD2. The junction had 13 bases not matched to a gene; V was cut back by 5 bases and J by 1 base. This CDR3 is built from 19 residues. Germline CDR1 reads SEHNR; CDR2 reads FQNEAQ (reference sequence). The DNA for the CDR3 is TGTGCCAGCAGCCCCGGGGTTAGCGGGAGGAGTCGGAACACCGGGGAGCTGTTTTTT. It encodes CASSPGVSGRSRNTGELFF.

The chain is built from TRBV6-5 and TRBJ2-1, with TRBD2 as a possible D gene (5 bases). Trimming stripped 9 bases from V and 7 bases from J, with 16 bases between. The CDR3 sequence is 13 residues long. Germline loops: CDR1 MNHEY, CDR2 SVGAGI. The CDR3 protein is CASRRGPGNEQFF. The DNA for the CDR3 is TGTGCCAGTAGAAGAGGGCCCGGAAATGAGCAGTTCTTC.

The genes are TRBV5-6 and TRBJ1-1; D might be TRBD1 (6 bases). Germline-derived CDR1 and CDR2 are SGHDT and YYEEEE. V was clipped by 3 bases and J by 1 base, with 10 bases between them. The length of the CDR3 is 14 residues. The CDR3 sequence is CASSYRDRNTEAFF. In DNA, the CDR3 is TGTGCCAGCAGCTACAGGGACCGGAACACTGAAGCTTTCTTT.

The rearrangement uses TRBV19 and TRBJ2-6; the D gene is possibly TRBD2 (5 bases). Between the trimmed V and J ends, which lost 3 bases and 4 bases, there was a span of 10 bases. The CDR3 loop spans 15 amino acids. Per germline, CDR1 LNHDA and CDR2 SQIVND (reference sequence). CDR3 coding DNA: TGTGCCAGTAGTATGAGGTGGGAGGGGGCCAACGTCCTGACTTTC. Translated, it gives CASSMRWEGANVLTF.

The V gene is TRBV10-1, the J gene TRBJ2-7; 12 positions match TRBD1. J gave up 5 bases and V 5 bases, and 7 bases lay outside the gene matches. The CDR3 loop spans 15 amino acids. Germline CDR1 WNHNN, CDR2 SYGVQD (reference sequence). CDR3 coding DNA: TGCGCCAGCAGTCCAACGGGACAGGGGGCCCACGAGCAGTACTTC. This gives the protein CASSPTGQGAHEQYF.

The chain links TRBV30 to TRBJ2-7; D may be TRBD1 (5 bases). This CDR3 is 14 amino acids long. Trimming left V 3 bases short and J 2 bases short, with 14 bases between. CDR1 GTSNPN and CDR2 SVGIG come from the germline V gene (reference sequence). In nucleotides, the CDR3 is TGTGCCTGGAGCCAGGGTATTGGGGCCTACGAGCAGTACTTC. This translates into CAWSQGIGAYEQYF.

The V and J genes are TRBV9 and TRBJ1-2, with a tentative D call TRBD1 (5 bases). The germline V gene has CDR1 SGDLS and CDR2 YYNGEE. The CDR3 is 15 amino acids. V was shortened by 0 bases and J by 8 bases, with 17 bases between the two germline ends. In DNA form, the CDR3 reads TGTGCCAGCAGCGTAGATCTTTCAGGGTCGGTAGGCTACACCTTC. It codes for CASSVDLSGSVGYTF. Full variable domain (remainder filled in from reference TRBV9 and TRBJ1-2): DSGVTQTPKHLITATGQRVTLRCSPRSGDLSVYWYQQSLDQGLQFLIQYYNGEERAKGNILERFSAQQFPDLHSELNLSSLELGDSALYFCASSVDLSGSVGYTFGSGTRLTVV.

V and J are TRBV7-8 and TRBJ1-5; no definite D call. V was trimmed by 1 base and J by 4 bases, leaving 5 bases between them. Germline loops: CDR1 SGHVS, CDR2 FQNEAQ. This CDR3 is 13 amino acids long. The CDR3 DNA sequence: TGTGCCAGCAGCTTAGAGCGGAATCAGCCCCAGCATTTT. Residues: CASSLERNQPQHF.

The chain recombines TRBV9 with TRBJ2-3, with D perhaps matching TRBD2 (6 bases). V lost 0 bases to trimming and J lost 4 bases, with 12 bases between them. The germline V gene has CDR1 SGDLS and CDR2 YYNGEE. The CDR3 consists of 15 residues. The CDR3 sequence: CASSVAGTPPDTQYF. The CDR3 bases are TGTGCCAGCAGCGTAGCGGGGACTCCCCCAGATACGCAGTATTTT.